The 8 T cell receptor beta chains in this list originate from one sample, sequenced in a study of CXCR3-negative and CXCR3-positive naive CD8 T cells. UMI-tagged TRB cDNA libraries were built via 5' RACE. TCRdb reprocessed the 5' RACE reads; each CDR3 protein has one entry and no DNA is given. This repertoire includes over 100,000 distinct CDR3 sequences. What was sequenced was naive CXCR3- CD8+ T cells from blood. Subset specified: CD45RO-CCR7+CD27+CD95- naive CD8+ T cells lacking CXCR3 (TNR3-). The receptors here all came from a human donor in good health. Some clones in this sample may be carry-over from other donors' samples.

V usage is TRBV20-1 and J usage is TRBJ2-1; there is no DNA to check the TCRdb D call of TRBD2. The CDR3 spans 15 residues. The germline CDR1 and CDR2 sequences are DFQATT and SNEGSKA (reference sequence). The CDR3 sequence: CSAPGLAGPGSEQFF.

The genes are TRBV29-1 and TRBJ2-1; with no DNA, the TCRdb D assignment of TRBD1 cannot be verified. Germline V gene data show CDR1 as SQVTM and CDR2 as ANQGSEA. The length of the CDR3 is 13 residues. The CDR3 loop is CRAGVPPYNEQFF.

This rearrangement joins TRBV10-1 to TRBJ2-1; the D call of TRBD2 rests on TCRdb alone, since no DNA is present to check it. Germline V CDR1 and CDR2: WNHNN, SYGVQD (reference sequence). The CDR3 loop spans 17 amino acids. This chain's CDR3 is CASSAYELSGRDNEQFF.

The rearrangement uses TRBV5-1 and TRBJ2-7; TCRdb's D call of TRBD2 is untestable without DNA. Germline V CDR1 and CDR2: SGHRS, YFSETQ. This CDR3 has 14 amino acids. CDR3 amino acids: CASSPGLDSYEQYF.

The chain combines TRBV5-1 with TRBJ1-1; TCRdb gives TRBD1 as the D gene, but with no DNA this cannot be confirmed. The CDR3 spans 16 residues. The germline CDR1 and CDR2 sequences are SGHRS and YFSETQ. Here the CDR3 reads CASSLGQGFMNTEAFF. Drawing the rest from reference TRBV5-1 and TRBJ1-1, the complete variable domain is KAGVTQTPRYLIKTRGQQVTLSCSPISGHRSVSWYQQTPGQGLQFLFEYFSETQRNKGNFPGRFSGRQFSNSRSEMNVSTLELGDSALYLCASSLGQGFMNTEAFFGQGTRLTVV.

CDR3 in amino acids: CASSDTPGMGNQPQHF. The chain has TRBV2 and TRBJ1-5; no DNA is available, so the TRBD1 call from TCRdb remains unchecked. Germline V gene lookup returns CDR1 SNHLY and CDR2 FYNNEI. This CDR3 has 16 residues.

V is TRBV10-2 and J is TRBJ2-1. This CDR3 region has 14 residues. Germline V gene data show CDR1 as WSHSY and CDR2 as SAAADI. The chain's CDR3 is CASSEAIGVDEQFF.

The V and J genes are TRBV28 and TRBJ2-7. The CDR3 is made up of 13 amino acids. Germline V gene lookup returns CDR1 MDHEN and CDR2 SYDVKM. The CDR3 spells CASSTVTSREQYF.